The 14 T cell receptor beta chains in this list originate from one sample, sequenced in a study of Tregs in tolerant kidney transplant recipients. The repertoire was sequenced with immunoSEQ multiplex PCR; TCRdb's copy has only in-frame clones and lacks some. This table has some 65,000 clones, about 83% appearing once. Material for sequencing was CD4+ T cells from blood. All receptors derive from a human donor in good health.

The rearrangement uses TRBV6-4 and TRBJ2-1; D is possibly TRBD1 or TRBD2 (5 bases each). Trimming took off 5 bases at V and 0 bases at J, with 11 bases between the two ends. CDR1 MRHNA and CDR2 SNTAGT come from the germline V gene. This CDR3 has 15 amino acids. CDR3 protein: CASSLGESSYNEQFF. DNA for the CDR3: TGTGCCAGCAGTCTGGGGGAGAGCTCCTACAATGAGCAGTTCTTC.

On this clone: The sample contains more than one DNA sequence encoding this CDR3. The V and J genes are TRBV7-2 and TRBJ2-4; 13 bases are a match to TRBD2. CDR1 is SGHTA, CDR2 FQGNSA, per germline. The CDR3 runs 19 residues. Unmatched junction bases numbered 11, after V lost 6 bases and J lost 0 bases. CDR3 amino acids: CASSHKGTSGTIAKNIQYF. CDR3 nucleotides: TGTGCCAGCAGTCATAAGGGGACTAGCGGGACTATAGCCAAAAACATTCAGTACTTC.

This clone appeared a few times. The rearrangement uses TRBV18 and TRBJ1-2, with 7 bases matching TRBD1. CDR1 is KGHSH and CDR2 is LQKENI in the germline V gene. CDR3 length equals 16 residues. Trimming at V came to 0 bases and at J to 2 bases, leaving 6 bases not matched to a gene. CDR3 protein: CASSPPGDSKNYGYTF. In DNA form, the CDR3 reads TGTGCCAGCTCACCACCGGGGGACAGCAAGAACTATGGCTACACCTTC.

This clone has only one observation. The V gene is TRBV7-2, the J gene TRBJ1-1; the D gene is possibly TRBD1 (6 bases). Per the germline V gene, CDR1 is SGHTA and CDR2 is FQGNSA. The V end lost 3 bases, the J end lost 0 bases, and 11 bases lay between the germline ends. This CDR3 contains 15 residues. As DNA, the CDR3 is TGTGCCAGCAGCTTTCCGGGACACATGAACACTGAAGCTTTCTTT. Protein sequence: CASSFPGHMNTEAFF.

This clone was detected only a few times. Written as DNA, the CDR3 is TGTGCCTGGGGACTCTCCAACACTGAAGCTTTCTTT. Its translation is CAWGLSNTEAFF. The V call is TRBV30, the J call TRBJ1-1; unclear D gene. Trimming pared 5 bases from V and 2 bases from J, leaving 9 bases between. The CDR3 contains 12 residues. Germline V gene data show CDR1 as GTSNPN and CDR2 as SVGIG (reference sequence).

Here the CDR3 DNA reads TGTGCCAGCAGTCGAAACGGGGGGGCATACAATGAGCAGTTCTTC. Translating it yields CASSRNGGAYNEQFF. The chain employs TRBV6-5 and TRBJ2-1, with 8 bases matching TRBD2. This CDR3 is built from 15 residues. V shed 5 bases, J shed 4 bases, and the junction held 7 bases outside the gene matches. Per germline, CDR1 MNHEY and CDR2 SVGAGI.

The chain links TRBV11-2 to TRBJ2-5, with D perhaps TRBD2 (5 bases). Trimming shortened V by 3 bases and J by 1 base, and 12 bases separated the two germline ends. The V gene's germline CDR1 is SGHAT and CDR2 FQNNGV. The CDR3 is 15 residues long. CDR3 in amino acids: CASSFSALSQETQYF. The CDR3 bases are TGTGCCAGCAGCTTTAGCGCCCTATCCCAAGAGACCCAGTACTTC.

The CDR3 DNA reads TGTGCCAGTAGTATTGAGGTAGCTTACAATGAGCAGTTCTTC. Its translation: CASSIEVAYNEQFF. V usage is TRBV19 and J usage is TRBJ2-1; D is unclear. Germline V gives CDR1 LNHDA, CDR2 SQIVND (reference sequence). The CDR3 totals 14 residues. V lost 3 bases, J lost 4 bases, and 10 bases lay in between.

The rearrangement links TRBV27 to TRBJ2-1; 7 bases are shared with TRBD1. J was trimmed by 5 bases and V by 8 bases; bases with no gene match: 12. The length of the CDR3 is 15 residues. Per germline, CDR1 MNHEY and CDR2 SMNVEV (reference sequence). The CDR3 reads CASSLTRGQNNEQFF. CDR3 DNA: TGTGCCAGCTCTTTAACTAGGGGACAGAACAATGAGCAGTTCTTC.

J is TRBJ1-5 and V is TRBV10-2, with D perhaps matching TRBD1 (5 bases). The germline gives CDR1 WSHSY, CDR2 SAAADI. The CDR3 length is 14 residues. V lost 4 bases to trimming and J lost 1 base, with 8 bases between them. CDR3 region: CASSAGGSNQPQHF. CDR3 nucleotide sequence: TGCGCCAGCAGTGCCGGGGGAAGCAATCAGCCCCAGCATTTT.

The chain uses TRBV19 and TRBJ2-5, with TRBD2 identical over 7 bases. J gave up 5 bases and V 6 bases, and 15 bases lay outside the gene matches. The CDR3 is made up of 16 amino acids. Germline V gene data show CDR1 as LNHDA and CDR2 as SQIVND (reference sequence). The CDR3: CASSPRGSGGVETQYF. The CDR3 nucleotides are TGTGCCAGTAGCCCGCGGGGGTCCGGGGGTGTCGAGACCCAGTACTTC.

The chain combines TRBV7-2 with TRBJ1-1; 8 positions agree with TRBD1. CDR1 is SGHTA, CDR2 FQGNSA, per germline. The CDR3 spans 15 residues. Germline trimming cut 3 bases from V and 2 bases from J; bases unmatched to any gene: 5. The CDR3 DNA is TGTGCCAGCAGCTTGACCGGGACAGGAAACACTGAAGCTTTCTTT. This gives the protein CASSLTGTGNTEAFF.

The chain joins TRBV11-3 to TRBJ2-5; D is unresolved. The CDR3 has 15 residues. V dropped 6 bases and J dropped 1 base, with 15 bases sitting between them. Per germline, CDR1 SGHNT and CDR2 YENEEA. CDR3 nucleotide sequence: TGTGCCAGCAGTCTTGTTTGGACCCCCCAAGAGACCCAGTACTTC. Amino acids: CASSLVWTPQETQYF.

The chain is built from TRBV4-1 and TRBJ1-1; 8 bases are shared with TRBD1. CDR1 and CDR2 from the germline V gene are MGHRA and YSYEKL. This CDR3 spans 15 amino acids. After removal of 3 bases from V and 8 bases from J, the junction contained 11 bases not matched to a gene. CDR3 DNA: TGCGCCAGCAGCCACGTCCAGGGGGCGGGAAACGAAGCTTTCTTT. As protein: CASSHVQGAGNEAFF.